This T cell receptor (beta chain) was captured by sequencing in a study of T-cell reconstitution after alpha-beta-depleted transplantation in children. With respect to this clonotype: Because the CDR3 is missing its conserved closing phenylalanine or tryptophan, this is likely a read error.

Library preparation (for TCRbeta) was performed with unique molecular identifiers. TCRdb itself ran the PCR reads through MiXCR, one entry per CDR3 protein. The sample shows about 400,000 distinct CDR3 sequences, about a fifth of them seen only once. CDR3 length: 15 amino acids. Between the trimmed V and J ends, which lost 5 bases and 2 bases, there was a span of 16 bases. Germline CDR1 SGHTA, CDR2 FQGNSA. The chain couples TRBV7-2 to TRBJ2-7; possibly TRBD2 for D (5 bases). The TCR was taken from a human donor who donated a stem cell graft to a child with acute myeloid leukemia. The sample here was PBMCs from the stem cell graft donor, taken from the stem cell graft. The CDR3: CASSVDLFSTYEQYC. Here the CDR3 DNA reads TGTGCCAGCAGCGTGGACTTGTTTAGTACCTACGAGCAGTACTGC.